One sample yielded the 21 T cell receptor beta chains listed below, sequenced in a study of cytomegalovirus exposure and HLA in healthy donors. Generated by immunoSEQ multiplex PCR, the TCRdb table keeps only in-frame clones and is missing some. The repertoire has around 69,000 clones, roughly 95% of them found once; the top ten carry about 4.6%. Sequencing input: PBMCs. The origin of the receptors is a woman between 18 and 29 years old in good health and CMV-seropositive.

DNA of the CDR3: TGCGCCAGCAGGGCCGGGACAGGGGGCTACGAGCAGTACTTC. This sequence encodes CASRAGTGGYEQYF. The rearrangement links TRBV5-1 to TRBJ2-7; 11 bases line up with TRBD1. The CDR3 length is 14 residues. Germline V lookup: CDR1 SGHRS, CDR2 YFSETQ. Unmatched junction bases numbered 4, after V lost 5 bases and J lost 3 bases.

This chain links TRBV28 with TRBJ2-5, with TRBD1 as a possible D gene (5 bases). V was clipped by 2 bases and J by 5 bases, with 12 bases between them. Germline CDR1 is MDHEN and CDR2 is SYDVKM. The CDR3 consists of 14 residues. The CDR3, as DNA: TGTGCCAGCAGTTTAAGGCAGGGCTATGAGACCCAGTACTTC. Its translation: CASSLRQGYETQYF.

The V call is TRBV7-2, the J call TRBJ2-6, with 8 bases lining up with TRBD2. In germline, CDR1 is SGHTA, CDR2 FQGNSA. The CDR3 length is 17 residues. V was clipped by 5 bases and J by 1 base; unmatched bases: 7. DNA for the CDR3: TGTGCCAGCAGCCCGCGCGGGGGGCTATCTGGGGCCAACGTCCTGACTTTC. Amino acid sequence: CASSPRGGLSGANVLTF.

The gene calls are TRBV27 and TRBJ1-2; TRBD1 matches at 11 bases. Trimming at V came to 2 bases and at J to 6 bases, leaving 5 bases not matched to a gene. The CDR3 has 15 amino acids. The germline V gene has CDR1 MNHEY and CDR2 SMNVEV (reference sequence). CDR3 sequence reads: CASSLGTGGVHGYTF. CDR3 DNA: TGTGCCAGCAGTTTAGGGACAGGGGGTGTTCATGGCTACACCTTC.

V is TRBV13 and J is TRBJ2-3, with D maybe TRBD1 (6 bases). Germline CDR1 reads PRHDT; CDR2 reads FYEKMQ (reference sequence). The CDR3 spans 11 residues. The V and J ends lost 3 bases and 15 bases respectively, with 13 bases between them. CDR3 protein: CASSFRDTNYF. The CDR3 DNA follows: TGTGCCAGCAGCTTCCGGGACACCAATTATTTT.

This CDR3 is CAWEGAANTEAFF. CDR3 DNA: TGTGCCTGGGAGGGGGCTGCGAACACTGAAGCTTTCTTT. The genes are TRBV30 and TRBJ1-1; TRBD1 matches at 7 bases. Germline CDR1 reads GTSNPN; CDR2 reads SVGIG (reference sequence). V dropped 5 bases and J dropped 1; count of bases not matched to a gene: 4. The CDR3 consists of 13 residues. Using reference TRBV30 and TRBJ1-1 for the parts outside the CDR3, the full variable domain is SQTIHQWPATLVQPVGSPLSLECTVEGTSNPNLYWYRQAAGRGLQLLFYSVGIGQISSEVPQNLSASRPQDRQFILSSKKLLLSDSGFYLCAWEGAANTEAFFGQGTRLTVV.

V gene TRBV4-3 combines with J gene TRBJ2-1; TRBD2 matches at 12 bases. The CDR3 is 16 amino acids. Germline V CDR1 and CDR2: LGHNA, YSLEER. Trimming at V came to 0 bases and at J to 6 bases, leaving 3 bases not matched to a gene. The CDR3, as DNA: TGCGCCAGCAGCCAAGAACTAGCGGGAGGACGCAATGAGCAGTTCTTC. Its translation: CASSQELAGGRNEQFF.

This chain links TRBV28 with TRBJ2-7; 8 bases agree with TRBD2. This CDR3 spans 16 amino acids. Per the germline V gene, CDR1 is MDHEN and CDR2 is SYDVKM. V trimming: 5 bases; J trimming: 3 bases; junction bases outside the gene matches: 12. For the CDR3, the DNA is TGTGCCAGCAGTGCCCCTTCACTAGCGGTAAACTACGAGCAGTACTTC. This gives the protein CASSAPSLAVNYEQYF.

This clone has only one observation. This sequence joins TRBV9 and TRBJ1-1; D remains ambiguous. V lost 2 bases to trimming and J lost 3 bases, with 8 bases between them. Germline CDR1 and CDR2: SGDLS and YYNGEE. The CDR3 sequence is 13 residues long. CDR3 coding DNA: TGTGCCAGCAGCGTCTACCTTTACACTGAAGCTTTCTTT. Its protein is CASSVYLYTEAFF. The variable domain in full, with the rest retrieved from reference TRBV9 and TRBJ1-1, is DSGVTQTPKHLITATGQRVTLRCSPRSGDLSVYWYQQSLDQGLQFLIQYYNGEERAKGNILERFSAQQFPDLHSELNLSSLELGDSALYFCASSVYLYTEAFFGQGTRLTVV.

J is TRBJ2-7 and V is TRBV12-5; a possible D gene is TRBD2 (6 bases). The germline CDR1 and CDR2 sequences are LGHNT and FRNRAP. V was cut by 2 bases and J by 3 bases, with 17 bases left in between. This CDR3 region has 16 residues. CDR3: CASGLLRTIGSYEQYF. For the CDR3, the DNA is TGTGCTAGTGGTTTGCTCCGGACTATAGGGAGCTACGAGCAGTACTTC. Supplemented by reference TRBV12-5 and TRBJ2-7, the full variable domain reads DARVTQTPRHKVTEMGQEVTMRCQPILGHNTVFWYRQTMMQGLELLAYFRNRAPLDDSGMPKDRFSAEMPDATLATLKIQPSEPRDSAVYFCASGLLRTIGSYEQYFGPGTRLTVT.

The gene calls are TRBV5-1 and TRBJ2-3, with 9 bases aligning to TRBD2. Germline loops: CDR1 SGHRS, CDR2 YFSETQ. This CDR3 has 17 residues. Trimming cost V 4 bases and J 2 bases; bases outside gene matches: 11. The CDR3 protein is CASSPRGSGSLTDTQYF. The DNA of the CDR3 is TGCGCCAGCAGCCCCCGGGGTAGCGGGAGCCTCACAGATACGCAGTATTTT. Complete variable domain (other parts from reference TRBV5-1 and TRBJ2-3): KAGVTQTPRYLIKTRGQQVTLSCSPISGHRSVSWYQQTPGQGLQFLFEYFSETQRNKGNFPGRFSGRQFSNSRSEMNVSTLELGDSALYLCASSPRGSGSLTDTQYFGPGTRLTVL.

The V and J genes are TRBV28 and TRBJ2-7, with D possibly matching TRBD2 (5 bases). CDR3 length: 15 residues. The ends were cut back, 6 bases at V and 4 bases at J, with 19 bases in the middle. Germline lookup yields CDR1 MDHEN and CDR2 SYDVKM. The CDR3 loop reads CASSTDYYSKYEQYF. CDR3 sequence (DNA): TGTGCCAGCAGCACCGACTACTACTCCAAGTACGAGCAGTACTTC. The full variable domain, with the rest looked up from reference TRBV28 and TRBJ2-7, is DVKVTQSSRYLVKRTGEKVFLECVQDMDHENMFWYRQDPGLGLRLIYFSYDVKMKEKGDIPEGYSVSREKKERFSLILESASTNQTSMYLCASSTDYYSKYEQYFGPGTRLTVT.

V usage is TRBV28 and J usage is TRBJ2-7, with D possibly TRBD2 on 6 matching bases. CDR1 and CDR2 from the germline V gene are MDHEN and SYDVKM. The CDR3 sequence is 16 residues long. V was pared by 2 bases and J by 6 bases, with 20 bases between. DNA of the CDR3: TGTGCCAGCAGTTTAAGGGCCGGGACTTTAACCCTCGAGCAGTACTTC. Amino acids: CASSLRAGTLTLEQYF.

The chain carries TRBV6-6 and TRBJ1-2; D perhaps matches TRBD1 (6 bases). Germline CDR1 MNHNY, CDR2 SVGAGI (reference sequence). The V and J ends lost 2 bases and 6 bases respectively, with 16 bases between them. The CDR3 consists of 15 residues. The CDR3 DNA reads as TGTGCCAGCAGTTACGGTCGCAGGGGAGTAGATGGCTACACCTTC. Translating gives CASSYGRRGVDGYTF.

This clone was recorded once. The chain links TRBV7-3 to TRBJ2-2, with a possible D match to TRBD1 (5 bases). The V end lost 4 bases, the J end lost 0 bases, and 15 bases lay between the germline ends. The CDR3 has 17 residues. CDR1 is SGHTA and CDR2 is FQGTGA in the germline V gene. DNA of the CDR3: TGTGCCAGCAGCTCCTCTTCGACAGATACGAACACCGGGGAGCTGTTTTTT. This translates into CASSSSSTDTNTGELFF. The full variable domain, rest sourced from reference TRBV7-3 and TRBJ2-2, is GAGVSQTPSNKVTEKGKYVELRCDPISGHTALYWYRQSLGQGPEFLIYFQGTGAADDSGLPNDRFFAVRPEGSVSTLKIQRTERGDSAVYLCASSSSSTDTNTGELFFGEGSRLTVL.

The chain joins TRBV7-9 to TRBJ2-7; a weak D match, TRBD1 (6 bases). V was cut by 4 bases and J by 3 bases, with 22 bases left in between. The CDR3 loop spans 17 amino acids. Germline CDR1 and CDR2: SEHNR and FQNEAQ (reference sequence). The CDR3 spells CASSSGPRNRVIYEQYF. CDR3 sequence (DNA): TGTGCCAGCAGCTCCGGACCGAGAAACAGGGTGATCTACGAGCAGTACTTC.

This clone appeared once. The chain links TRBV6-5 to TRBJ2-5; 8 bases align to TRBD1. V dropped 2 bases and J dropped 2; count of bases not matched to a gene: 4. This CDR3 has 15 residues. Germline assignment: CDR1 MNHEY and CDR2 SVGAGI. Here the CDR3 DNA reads TGTGCCAGCAGTTACAAGGGACAGGATCAAGAGACCCAGTACTTC. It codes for CASSYKGQDQETQYF.

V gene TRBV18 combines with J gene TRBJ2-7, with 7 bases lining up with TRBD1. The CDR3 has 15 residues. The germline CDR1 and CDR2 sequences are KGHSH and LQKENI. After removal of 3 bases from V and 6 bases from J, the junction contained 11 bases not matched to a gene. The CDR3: CASSPRPGTDSEQYF. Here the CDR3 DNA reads TGTGCCAGCTCACCTCGTCCCGGGACAGACTCCGAGCAGTACTTC.

The CDR3 sequence: CASSLRQGSGHFSYENNEQFF. CDR3 coding DNA: TGTGCCAGCAGCTTAAGACAGGGATCCGGTCATTTCTCCTACGAAAACAATGAGCAGTTCTTC. This rearrangement joins TRBV7-3 to TRBJ2-1; 7 bases align to TRBD1. Germline trimming cut 1 base from V and 5 bases from J; bases unmatched to any gene: 23. In germline, CDR1 is SGHTA, CDR2 FQGTGA. The CDR3 is 21 amino acids. The full variable domain, in which reference TRBV7-3 and TRBJ2-1 provide the parts outside the CDR3, is GAGVSQTPSNKVTEKGKYVELRCDPISGHTALYWYRQSLGQGPEFLIYFQGTGAADDSGLPNDRFFAVRPEGSVSTLKIQRTERGDSAVYLCASSLRQGSGHFSYENNEQFFGPGTRLTVL.

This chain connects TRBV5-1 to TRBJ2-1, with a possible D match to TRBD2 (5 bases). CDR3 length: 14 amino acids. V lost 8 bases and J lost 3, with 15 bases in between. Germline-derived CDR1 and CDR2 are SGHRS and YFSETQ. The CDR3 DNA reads TGCGCCAGTCATCGGGAACCGGACTACAATGAGCAGTTCTTC. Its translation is CASHREPDYNEQFF.

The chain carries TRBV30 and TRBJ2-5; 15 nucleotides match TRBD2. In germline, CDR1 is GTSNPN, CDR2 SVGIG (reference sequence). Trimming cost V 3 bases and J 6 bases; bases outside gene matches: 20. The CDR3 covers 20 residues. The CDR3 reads CAWRHPGTSGRRNPLQTQYF. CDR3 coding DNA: TGTGCCTGGAGGCATCCCGGGACTAGCGGGAGGCGGAATCCGCTGCAGACCCAGTACTTC.